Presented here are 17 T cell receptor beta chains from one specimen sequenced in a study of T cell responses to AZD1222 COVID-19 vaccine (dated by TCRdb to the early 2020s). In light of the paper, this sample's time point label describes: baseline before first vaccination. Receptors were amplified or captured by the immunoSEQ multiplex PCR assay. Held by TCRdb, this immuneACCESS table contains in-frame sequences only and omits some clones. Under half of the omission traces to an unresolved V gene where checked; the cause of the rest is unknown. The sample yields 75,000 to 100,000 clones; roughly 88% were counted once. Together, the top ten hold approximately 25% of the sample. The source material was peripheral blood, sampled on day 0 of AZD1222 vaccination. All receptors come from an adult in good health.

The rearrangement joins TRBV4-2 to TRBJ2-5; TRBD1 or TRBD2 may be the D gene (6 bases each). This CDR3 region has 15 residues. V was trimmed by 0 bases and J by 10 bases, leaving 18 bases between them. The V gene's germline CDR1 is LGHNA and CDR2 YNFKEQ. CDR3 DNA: TGTGCCAGCAGCCAAGAAGCGAGTAGGGGGGATATCCAGTACTTC. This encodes CASSQEASRGDIQYF.

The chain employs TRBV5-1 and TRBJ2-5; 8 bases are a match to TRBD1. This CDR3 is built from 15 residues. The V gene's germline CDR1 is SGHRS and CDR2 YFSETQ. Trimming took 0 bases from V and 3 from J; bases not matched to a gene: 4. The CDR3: CASSLGGTGEETQYF. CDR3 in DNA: TGCGCCAGCAGCTTGGGGGGGACAGGAGAAGAGACCCAGTACTTC. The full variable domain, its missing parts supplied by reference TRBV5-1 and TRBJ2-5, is KAGVTQTPRYLIKTRGQQVTLSCSPISGHRSVSWYQQTPGQGLQFLFEYFSETQRNKGNFPGRFSGRQFSNSRSEMNVSTLELGDSALYLCASSLGGTGEETQYFGPGTRLLVL.

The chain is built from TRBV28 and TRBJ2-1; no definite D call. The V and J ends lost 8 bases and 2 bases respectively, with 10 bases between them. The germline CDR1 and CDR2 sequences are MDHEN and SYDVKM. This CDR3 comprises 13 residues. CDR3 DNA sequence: TGTGCCAGCTCCGGCCGGCCCTACAATGAGCAGTTCTTC. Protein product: CASSGRPYNEQFF.

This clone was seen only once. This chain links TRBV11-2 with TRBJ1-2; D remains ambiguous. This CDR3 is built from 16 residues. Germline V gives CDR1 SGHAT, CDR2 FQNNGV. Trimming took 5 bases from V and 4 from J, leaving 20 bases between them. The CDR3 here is CASSQFALSGAYGYTF. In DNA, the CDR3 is TGTGCCAGCAGCCAATTTGCCCTCTCGGGAGCCTATGGCTACACCTTC.

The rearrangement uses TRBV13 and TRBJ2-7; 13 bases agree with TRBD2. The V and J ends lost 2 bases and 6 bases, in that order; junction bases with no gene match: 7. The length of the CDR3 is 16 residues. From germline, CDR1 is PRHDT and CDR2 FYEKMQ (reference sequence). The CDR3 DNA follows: TGTGCCAGCAGCTTACGTGGACTAGCGGGAGTGGGCGAGCAGTACTTC. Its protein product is CASSLRGLAGVGEQYF.

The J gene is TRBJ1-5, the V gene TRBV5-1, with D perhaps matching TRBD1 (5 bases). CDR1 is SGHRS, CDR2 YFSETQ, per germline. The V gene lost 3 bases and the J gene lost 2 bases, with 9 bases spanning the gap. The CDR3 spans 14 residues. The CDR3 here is CASSSQGGNQPQHF. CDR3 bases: TGCGCCAGCAGCTCCCAGGGTGGCAATCAGCCCCAGCATTTT.

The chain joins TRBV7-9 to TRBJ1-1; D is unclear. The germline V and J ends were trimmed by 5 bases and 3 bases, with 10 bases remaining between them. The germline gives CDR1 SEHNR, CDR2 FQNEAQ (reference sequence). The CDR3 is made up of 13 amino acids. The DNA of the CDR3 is TGTGCCAGCAGCCGAGAGGCTTACACTGAAGCTTTCTTT. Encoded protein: CASSREAYTEAFF.

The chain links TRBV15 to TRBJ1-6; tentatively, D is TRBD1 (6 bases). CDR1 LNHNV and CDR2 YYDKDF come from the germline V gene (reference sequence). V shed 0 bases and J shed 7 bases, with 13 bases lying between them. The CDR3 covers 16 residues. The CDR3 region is CATSRDIHRENSPLHF. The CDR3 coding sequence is TGTGCCACCAGCAGAGATATTCACAGGGAGAATTCACCCCTCCACTTT.

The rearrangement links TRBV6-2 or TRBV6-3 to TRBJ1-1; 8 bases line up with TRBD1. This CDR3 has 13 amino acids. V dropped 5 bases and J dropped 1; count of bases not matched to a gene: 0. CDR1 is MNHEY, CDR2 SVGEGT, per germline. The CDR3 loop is CASSGQGNTEAFF. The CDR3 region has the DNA TGTGCCAGCAGTGGACAGGGGAACACTGAAGCTTTCTTT.

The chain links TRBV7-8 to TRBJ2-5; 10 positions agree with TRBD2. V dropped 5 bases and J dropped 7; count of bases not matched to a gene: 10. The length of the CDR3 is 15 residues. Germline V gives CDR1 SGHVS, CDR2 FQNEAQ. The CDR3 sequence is CASSGTSGDSRTQYF. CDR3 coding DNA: TGTGCCAGCAGCGGAACTAGCGGGGATTCGAGGACCCAGTACTTC. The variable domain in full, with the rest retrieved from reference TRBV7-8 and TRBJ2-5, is GAGVSQSPRYKVAKRGQDVALRCDPISGHVSLFWYQQALGQGPEFLTYFQNEAQLDKSGLPSDRFFAERPEGSVSTLKIQRTQQEDSAVYLCASSGTSGDSRTQYFGPGTRLLVL.

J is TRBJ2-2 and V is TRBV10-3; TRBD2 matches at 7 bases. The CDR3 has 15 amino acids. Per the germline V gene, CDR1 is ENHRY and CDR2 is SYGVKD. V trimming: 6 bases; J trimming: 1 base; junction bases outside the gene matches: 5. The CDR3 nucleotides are TGTGCCATCAGCGGGACTACCCAGAACACCGGGGAGCTGTTTTTT. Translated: CAISGTTQNTGELFF.

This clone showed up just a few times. The CDR3 spells CASSLVGTNNEQFF. Here the CDR3 DNA reads TGTGCCAGCAGCTTAGTCGGGACTAACAATGAGCAGTTCTTC. The genes are TRBV11-2 and TRBJ2-1; 7 bases match TRBD2. The V and J ends lost 1 base and 5 bases, in that order; junction bases with no gene match: 2. The V gene's germline CDR1 is SGHAT and CDR2 FQNNGV. The CDR3 totals 14 residues.

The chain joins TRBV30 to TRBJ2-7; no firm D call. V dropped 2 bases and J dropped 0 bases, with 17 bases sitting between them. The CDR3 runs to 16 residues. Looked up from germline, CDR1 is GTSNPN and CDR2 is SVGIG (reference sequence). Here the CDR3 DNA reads TGTGCCTGGAGTCGTTTCCAGGCGGTGAGCTCCTACGAGCAGTACTTC. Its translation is CAWSRFQAVSSYEQYF. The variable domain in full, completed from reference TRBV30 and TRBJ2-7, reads SQTIHQWPATLVQPVGSPLSLECTVEGTSNPNLYWYRQAAGRGLQLLFYSVGIGQISSEVPQNLSASRPQDRQFILSSKKLLLSDSGFYLCAWSRFQAVSSYEQYFGPGTRLTVT.

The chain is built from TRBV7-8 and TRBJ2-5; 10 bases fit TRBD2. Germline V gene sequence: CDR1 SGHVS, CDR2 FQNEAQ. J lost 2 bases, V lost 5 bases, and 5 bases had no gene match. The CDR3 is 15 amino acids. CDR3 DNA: TGTGCCAGCAGCCGAGGACTAGCGGCTCAAGAGACCCAGTACTTC. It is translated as CASSRGLAAQETQYF.

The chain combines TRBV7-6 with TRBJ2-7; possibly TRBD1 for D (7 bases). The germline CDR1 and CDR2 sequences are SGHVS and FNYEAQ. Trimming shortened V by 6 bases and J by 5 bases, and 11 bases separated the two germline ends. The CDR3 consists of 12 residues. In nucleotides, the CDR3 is TGTGCCAGCAGTTCCAGGGGGGACGAGCAGTACTTC. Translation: CASSSRGDEQYF.

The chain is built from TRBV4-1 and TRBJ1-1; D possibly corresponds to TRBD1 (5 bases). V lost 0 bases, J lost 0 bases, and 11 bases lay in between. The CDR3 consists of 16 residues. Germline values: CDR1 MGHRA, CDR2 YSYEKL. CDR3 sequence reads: CASSQDGEGLNTEAFF. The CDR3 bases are TGCGCCAGCAGCCAAGATGGTGAGGGACTGAACACTGAAGCTTTCTTT.

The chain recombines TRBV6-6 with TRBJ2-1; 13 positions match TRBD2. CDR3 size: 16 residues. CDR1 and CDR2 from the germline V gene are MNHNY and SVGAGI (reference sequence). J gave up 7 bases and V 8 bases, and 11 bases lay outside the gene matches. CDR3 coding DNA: TGTGCCAGCGGGGAGACTAGCGGGAGGCGTACGAATGAGCAGTTCTTC. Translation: CASGETSGRRTNEQFF.